Presented here are 29 T cell receptor beta chains from one specimen sequenced in a study of beta chain features in type 1 diabetes. All of the isolated RNA was reverse transcribed, so expressed TCRB transcripts were sequenced. Here immunoSEQ multiplex PCR was the method, and the copy in TCRdb shows in-frame clones only, minus some. The repertoire holds 140,000 or so clones, with 10% as singletons. The sequenced material came from naive CD4+ T cells from blood. All receptors come from a man between 18 and 35 years old in good health.

The chain joins TRBV1 to TRBJ1-4; no DNA check was done on the table's D call, TRBD1. TRBV1 is designated a pseudogene. This CDR3 comprises 16 residues. The chain's CDR3 is CTSRNWGDRGSEKLFF. The CDR3 DNA reads TGCACCAGCAGGAACTGGGGGGACAGGGGGAGCGAAAAACTGTTTTTT.

This clone was seen a few times. J is TRBJ2-3 and V is TRBV5-4; 8 nucleotides line up with TRBD1. Germline V gene data show CDR1 as SGHNT and CDR2 as YYREEE (reference sequence). This CDR3 comprises 16 residues. V was clipped by 0 bases and J by 1 base; unmatched bases: 4. CDR3 protein: CASSLAGGVGTDTQYF. In DNA, the CDR3 is TGTGCCAGCAGCTTGGCAGGGGGCGTCGGCACAGATACGCAGTATTTT.

The CDR3 is CASRPPGGAGTGELFF. CDR3 nucleotide sequence: TGTGCCAGCAGGCCCCCAGGGGGCGCGGGCACCGGGGAGCTGTTTTTT. V usage is TRBV7-3 and J usage is TRBJ2-2; 8 bases are a match to TRBD1. V trimming: 6 bases; J trimming: 4 bases; junction bases outside the gene matches: 10. The V gene's germline CDR1 is SGHTA and CDR2 FQGTGA. The CDR3 length is 16 residues. The whole variable domain, remainder taken from reference TRBV7-3 and TRBJ2-2, is GAGVSQTPSNKVTEKGKYVELRCDPISGHTALYWYRQSLGQGPEFLIYFQGTGAADDSGLPNDRFFAVRPEGSVSTLKIQRTERGDSAVYLCASRPPGGAGTGELFFGEGSRLTVL.

This chain uses TRBV7-9 with TRBJ2-1, with 13 bases lining up with TRBD2. The CDR3 contains 16 residues. Germline values: CDR1 SEHNR, CDR2 FQNEAQ (reference sequence). Unmatched junction bases numbered 7, after V lost 4 bases and J lost 7 bases. DNA of the CDR3: TGTGCCAGCAGCTCGGGGGGACTAGCGGGGCCAAATGAGCAGTTCTTC. It is translated as CASSSGGLAGPNEQFF.

This chain connects TRBV6-6 to TRBJ2-7; TRBD1 might be the D (5 bases). Germline assignment: CDR1 MNHNY and CDR2 SVGAGI (reference sequence). This CDR3 comprises 13 residues. Between the trimmed V and J ends, which lost 8 bases and 3 bases, there was a span of 14 bases. This CDR3 is CASGLQAYYEQYF. CDR3 DNA sequence: TGTGCCAGCGGGTTACAGGCCTACTACGAGCAGTACTTC.

This clone was detected only a few times. CDR3 bases: TGTGCCAGCAGCGTAGGATCGAGGGCGGACGAGCAGTTCTTC. Encoded protein: CASSVGSRADEQFF. The gene calls are TRBV9 and TRBJ2-1, with D perhaps matching TRBD2 (5 bases). CDR3 length: 14 amino acids. From germline, CDR1 is SGDLS and CDR2 YYNGEE. V shed 0 bases and J shed 10 bases, with 14 bases lying between them.

This clone was seen more than once but under ten times. This rearrangement joins TRBV28 to TRBJ1-2; D gene ambiguous. CDR1 is MDHEN and CDR2 is SYDVKM in the germline V gene. V lost 1 base and J 8 bases, leaving 11 bases between the germline ends. This CDR3 is 13 amino acids long. The DNA of the CDR3 is TGTGCCAGCAGTTTATCCGCCAGGAGGGGCTACACCTTC. It specifies CASSLSARRGYTF.

V and J are TRBV4-1 and TRBJ2-5; TRBD1 is a possible D gene (6 bases). V was shortened by 1 base and J by 5 bases, with 11 bases between the two germline ends. CDR3 length equals 14 residues. Per the germline V gene, CDR1 is MGHRA and CDR2 is YSYEKL. The CDR3 protein is CASSQVTGGETQYF. Here the CDR3 DNA reads TGCGCCAGCAGCCAAGTGACAGGCGGCGAGACCCAGTACTTC.

This chain uses TRBV19 with TRBJ2-5; 7 bases are shared with TRBD2. This CDR3 spans 16 amino acids. V was pared by 3 bases and J by 0 bases, with 7 bases of the junction left unmatched. Germline loops: CDR1 LNHDA, CDR2 SQIVND (reference sequence). CDR3 nucleotide sequence: TGTGCCAGTAGTATGTGGGCTAGCGGAGACCAAGAGACCCAGTACTTC. This sequence encodes CASSMWASGDQETQYF. Combining the CDR3 with reference TRBV19 and TRBJ2-5 gives the whole variable domain DGGITQSPKYLFRKEGQNVTLSCEQNLNHDAMYWYRQDPGQGLRLIYYSQIVNDFQKGDIAEGYSVSREKKESFPLTVTSAQKNPTAFYLCASSMWASGDQETQYFGPGTRLLVL.

Regarding this clone: Other DNA sequences of this sample code for an identical CDR3. The chain combines TRBV9 with TRBJ2-3; 10 bases map to TRBD2. After removal of 1 base from V and 3 bases from J, the junction contained 2 bases not matched to a gene. Germline CDR1 is SGDLS and CDR2 is YYNGEE. The CDR3 has 15 amino acids. This CDR3 is CASSVSGGATDTQYF. The DNA of the CDR3 is TGTGCCAGCAGCGTAAGCGGGGGGGCGACAGATACGCAGTATTTT.

In this sample, this clone turned up a few times. J is TRBJ1-4 and V is TRBV7-9; D ambiguous. Germline V lookup: CDR1 SEHNR, CDR2 FQNEAQ (reference sequence). V was shortened by 1 base and J by 5 bases, with 11 bases between the two germline ends. The CDR3 spans 15 residues. The CDR3 region is CASSLGGRKNEKLFF. CDR3 in DNA: TGTGCCAGCAGCTTAGGCGGCAGAAAAAATGAAAAACTGTTTTTT.

The chain carries TRBV7-9 and TRBJ2-3; 14 positions match TRBD2. The CDR3 loop spans 18 amino acids. In germline, CDR1 is SEHNR, CDR2 FQNEAQ (reference sequence). The J segment lost 0 bases and the V segment lost 5 bases, leaving 7 bases of the junction unmatched. CDR3 nucleotide sequence: TGTGCCAGCAGCCCATGGACTAGCGGGGGGATTAGCACAGATACGCAGTATTTT. Its translation: CASSPWTSGGISTDTQYF.

This clone has a count of ten or more. The chain employs TRBV7-2 and TRBJ2-7; TRBD1 matches 12 bases. Germline V gene lookup returns CDR1 SGHTA and CDR2 FQGNSA. The trim removed 5 bases at V and 7 bases at J, leaving 6 bases unmatched. The CDR3 is 14 amino acids. The DNA for the CDR3 is TGTGCCAGCAGCGCGGGACAGGGGGCTGGTGAGCAGTACTTC. Its protein product is CASSAGQGAGEQYF.

The chain uses TRBV7-9 and TRBJ2-7, with D maybe TRBD2 (5 bases). V was pared by 1 base and J by 5 bases, with 15 bases between. There are 15 residues in the CDR3. Germline lookup yields CDR1 SEHNR and CDR2 FQNEAQ (reference sequence). CDR3 residues: CASSLEVQARDEQYF. As DNA, the CDR3 is TGTGCCAGCAGCTTAGAGGTCCAGGCGCGGGACGAGCAGTACTTC.

The rearrangement joins TRBV7-2 to TRBJ2-1, with D tentatively TRBD1 (8 bases). The CDR3 sequence is 14 residues long. V was shortened by 4 bases and J by 4 bases, with 11 bases between the two germline ends. CDR1 is SGHTA and CDR2 is FQGNSA in the germline V gene. CDR3 protein: CASSSQGGYNEQFF. The CDR3 nucleotides read TGTGCCAGCAGCTCACAGGGGGGGTACAATGAGCAGTTCTTC.

The rearrangement links TRBV7-9 to TRBJ1-4; D remains unclear. With 5 bases removed from V and 8 bases from J, the gap between germline ends came to 18 bases. Germline V CDR1 and CDR2: SEHNR, FQNEAQ (reference sequence). The CDR3 loop spans 15 amino acids. The CDR3 loop reads CASSPLLEVGEKLFF. The CDR3 region has the DNA TGTGCCAGCAGCCCCTTGTTGGAGGTTGGCGAAAAACTGTTTTTT.

The V gene is TRBV5-1, the J gene TRBJ2-3; tentative D call: TRBD1 (6 bases). This CDR3 has 14 residues. Trimming shortened V by 4 bases and J by 0 bases, and 9 bases separated the two germline ends. CDR1 and CDR2 from the germline V gene are SGHRS and YFSETQ. This chain's CDR3 is CASSQDSSTDTQYF. CDR3 coding DNA: TGCGCCAGCAGCCAGGACAGTAGCACAGATACGCAGTATTTT.

This chain connects TRBV11-2 to TRBJ1-2, with a weak D call TRBD1 (5 bases). Trimming took off 3 bases at V and 7 bases at J, with 12 bases between the two ends. Germline CDR1 and CDR2: SGHAT and FQNNGV. The CDR3 is made up of 13 amino acids. In DNA, the CDR3 is TGTGCCAGCAGCTTTGACCAAAGGGGTGGCTACACCTTC. This encodes CASSFDQRGGYTF.

The J gene is TRBJ2-7, the V gene TRBV20-1; a possible D gene is TRBD1 (6 bases). The CDR3 loop spans 11 amino acids. V was trimmed by 6 bases and J by 4 bases, leaving 10 bases between them. Germline lookup yields CDR1 DFQATT and CDR2 SNEGSKA (reference sequence). CDR3 protein: CSARTEYEQYF. CDR3 nucleotide sequence: TGCAGTGCACGGACAGAGTACGAGCAGTACTTC.

This clone was observed a handful of times. This chain joins TRBV16 and TRBJ1-5; D gene ambiguous. Trimming left V 3 bases short and J 2 bases short, with 8 bases between. This CDR3 has 14 residues. Germline V gives CDR1 KGHSY, CDR2 FQNENV. The CDR3 DNA sequence: TGTGCCAGCAGCCATCTCGGGGGCAATCAGCCCCAGCATTTT. This encodes CASSHLGGNQPQHF. The full variable domain, with the rest looked up from reference TRBV16 and TRBJ1-5, is GEEVAQTPKHLVRGEGQKAKLYCAPIKGHSYVFWYQQVLKNEFKFLISFQNENVFDETGMPKERFSAKCLPNSPCSLEIQATKLEDSAVYFCASSHLGGNQPQHFGDGTRLSIL.

The rearrangement links TRBV18 to TRBJ2-3, with 12 bases matching TRBD1. CDR3 length equals 18 residues. Germline loops: CDR1 KGHSH, CDR2 LQKENI. The V and J ends lost 0 bases and 3 bases, in that order; junction bases with no gene match: 7. CDR3 DNA sequence: TGTGCCAGCTCACCACCGGGACAGGGGGCGGAGGAGACAGATACGCAGTATTTT. Protein sequence: CASSPPGQGAEETDTQYF. Together with reference TRBV18 and TRBJ2-3, the CDR3 gives the full variable domain: NAGVMQNPRHLVRRRGQEARLRCSPMKGHSHVYWYRQLPEEGLKFMVYLQKENIIDESGMPKERFSAEFPKEGPSILRIQQVVRGDSAAYFCASSPPGQGAEETDTQYFGPGTRLTVL.

The CDR3 DNA sequence: TGTGCCAGCAGCGTATTTTCGGGGGGCTACACCTTC. Residues: CASSVFSGGYTF. The chain uses TRBV9 and TRBJ1-2, with unresolved D. V was clipped by 1 base and J by 8 bases, with 9 bases between them. Germline CDR1 SGDLS, CDR2 YYNGEE. The CDR3 consists of 12 residues.

This clone has just a few counts. The genes are TRBV11-2 and TRBJ2-7; D is unclear. Looked up from germline, CDR1 is SGHAT and CDR2 is FQNNGV. The CDR3 runs to 15 residues. V was clipped by 2 bases and J by 2 bases, with 13 bases between them. The CDR3 sequence: CASSLPVTPAYEQYF. CDR3 DNA sequence: TGTGCCAGCAGCTTACCGGTCACTCCGGCCTACGAGCAGTACTTC.

Concerning this clone: The junction shows a germline mismatch at one end, possibly a read error. V and J are TRBV6-5 and TRBJ2-1; TRBD2 is a possible D gene (5 bases). The germline V gene has CDR1 MNHEY and CDR2 SVGAGI. The CDR3 has 15 amino acids. As DNA, the CDR3 is TGTGCCAGCAGTGACTCAGCGGAGTCCTACAATGAGCAGTTCTTC. Amino acid sequence: CASSDSAESYNEQFF.

J is TRBJ2-2 and V is TRBV7-6, with 8 bases identical to TRBD1. V trimming: 2 bases; J trimming: 1 base; junction bases outside the gene matches: 3. From germline, CDR1 is SGHVS and CDR2 FNYEAQ. CDR3 length: 16 amino acids. CDR3 bases: TGTGCCAGCAGCTTATATGGGACAGGGAACACCGGGGAGCTGTTTTTT. Translated: CASSLYGTGNTGELFF.

The chain links TRBV5-5 to TRBJ1-1; no firm D call. The CDR3 contains 16 residues. Germline lookup yields CDR1 SGHKS and CDR2 YYEKEE (reference sequence). V was trimmed by 4 bases and J by 5 bases, leaving 21 bases between them. The CDR3 region is CASSVLAGSVRTEAFF. In DNA form, the CDR3 reads TGTGCCAGCAGCGTCCTGGCGGGGTCTGTGAGGACTGAAGCTTTCTTT.

This rearrangement joins TRBV27 to TRBJ2-5; D gene ambiguous. This CDR3 contains 12 residues. V was shortened by 6 bases and J by 5 bases, with 10 bases between the two germline ends. CDR1 is MNHEY, CDR2 SMNVEV, per germline (reference sequence). DNA for the CDR3: TGTGCCAGCAGACTCCCCGGGGAGACCCAGTACTTC. Translating it yields CASRLPGETQYF.

J is TRBJ2-3 and V is TRBV10-2; 7 bases fit TRBD1. With 8 bases clipped from V and 1 base from J, the junction kept 6 bases outside the gene matches. CDR1 is WSHSY and CDR2 is SAAADI in the germline V gene. This CDR3 comprises 14 residues. CDR3 amino acids: CASDGTDRTDTQYF. CDR3 in DNA: TGCGCCAGCGACGGGACAGATCGCACAGATACGCAGTATTTT.

This clone was seen a few times. The chain is built from TRBV19 and TRBJ2-7; maybe TRBD1 (6 bases). From germline, CDR1 is LNHDA and CDR2 SQIVND (reference sequence). Trimming cost V 2 bases and J 1 base, with 12 bases left between them. The CDR3 sequence is 15 residues long. This chain's CDR3 is CASSITGTTSYEQYF. The CDR3 DNA sequence: TGTGCCAGTAGTATAACCGGGACAACATCCTACGAGCAGTACTTC.